The next 16 T cell receptor beta chains were all read from a single sample in a study of graft-versus-host responses after intestinal transplantation (dated by TCRdb to 2020 to 2022). What these receptors recognize is not known. Reading the label with the study, this specimen's time point is: cells obtained before transplantation from donor or recipient. Library construction relied on the immunoSEQ multiplex PCR assay. Held by TCRdb, this immuneACCESS table contains in-frame sequences only and omits some clones. Under half of the omission traces to an unresolved V gene where checked; the cause of the rest is unknown. This sample comprises 73,000 or so clones, 90% of them detected only once. The ten largest clonotypes hold about 4% of the sample. Here the sequenced sample was unstimulated CD8+ T cells sorted from spleen or lymph node cells, taken before transplant. These TCRs come from a human donor who was the organ donor for an intestinal transplant.

V usage is TRBV7-2 and J usage is TRBJ2-3; tentatively, D is TRBD2 (5 bases). V was pared by 3 bases and J by 2 bases, with 18 bases between. This CDR3 comprises 17 residues. Germline loops: CDR1 SGHTA, CDR2 FQGNSA. This CDR3 reads CASSFGPPEAVTDTQYF. The CDR3 DNA follows: TGTGCCAGCAGCTTCGGCCCCCCGGAAGCGGTCACAGATACGCAGTATTTT.

The genes are TRBV6-5 and TRBJ1-5, with 10 bases lining up with TRBD1. V lost 6 bases and J lost 5; bases outside the gene matches: 7. The CDR3 has 15 amino acids. Germline V gene sequence: CDR1 MNHEY, CDR2 SVGAGI. CDR3 region: CASRQGQGVYQPQHF. The CDR3 nucleotides read TGTGCCAGCAGACAAGGACAGGGGGTTTATCAGCCCCAGCATTTT.

The rearrangement links TRBV11-2 to TRBJ2-3; D is possibly TRBD2 (5 bases). Deletions cut 7 bases from V and 3 bases from J, with 17 bases between. Germline loops: CDR1 SGHAT, CDR2 FQNNGV. There are 15 residues in the CDR3. This CDR3 reads CASNLGDPRTDTQYF. The CDR3 nucleotides are TGTGCCAGCAACTTGGGAGACCCCCGAACAGATACGCAGTATTTT.

The genes are TRBV6-4 and TRBJ2-1, with TRBD2 matching 8 bases. V was pared by 4 bases and J by 6 bases, with 8 bases of the junction left unmatched. Germline CDR1 and CDR2: MRHNA and SNTAGT. The CDR3 is 15 residues long. Here the CDR3 DNA reads TGTGCCAGCAGTGCCTCGGGGGGGGGATCCAATGAGCAGTTCTTC. Its translation is CASSASGGGSNEQFF.

In DNA, the CDR3 is TGCGCCAGCAGCCTTCTCCAGGGGCTCTCTGGAAACACCATATATTTT. This codes for CASSLLQGLSGNTIYF. The chain employs TRBV4-1 and TRBJ1-3, with a weak D call TRBD1 (6 bases). The CDR3 loop spans 16 amino acids. In germline, CDR1 is MGHRA, CDR2 YSYEKL. Deletions cut 4 bases from V and 0 bases from J, with 13 bases between.

A word on this clone: The junction departs from germline at one end; a sequencing error may be responsible. The chain couples TRBV4-2 to TRBJ2-3, with 8 bases identical to TRBD1. Germline V gene data show CDR1 as LGHNA and CDR2 as YNFKEQ. The CDR3 totals 13 residues. Here the CDR3 DNA reads TGTGCCAGCAGCCAAGACGTGACAGGGGACGAAAATTTT. Its translation is CASSQDVTGDENF.

As regards this clone: The junction departs from germline at one end; a sequencing error may be responsible. In DNA form, the CDR3 reads TGTGCTAGCAGCTTGGGGGAGGGGCCCTACAATGAGCAGTTCTTC. Translation: CASSLGEGPYNEQFF. The chain combines TRBV7-7 with TRBJ2-1; 7 positions agree with TRBD2. CDR1 and CDR2 from the germline V gene are SSHAT and FNYEAQ (reference sequence). There are 15 residues in the CDR3.

This chain links TRBV27 with TRBJ2-7; the D gene is possibly TRBD2 (5 bases). V was pared by 6 bases and J by 0 bases, with 12 bases between. Per the germline V gene, CDR1 is MNHEY and CDR2 is SMNVEV (reference sequence). There are 14 residues in the CDR3. The CDR3 coding sequence is TGTGCCAGCAGGGTAAGCGGAAGCTCCTACGAGCAGTACGTC. As protein: CASRVSGSSYEQYV.

This clone has just a few counts. The gene calls are TRBV4-1 and TRBJ1-5; D ambiguous. V was cut by 3 bases and J by 5 bases, with 11 bases left in between. The germline V gene has CDR1 MGHRA and CDR2 YSYEKL. The CDR3 runs 14 residues. This CDR3 reads CASSHTLADQPQHF. The CDR3, as DNA: TGCGCCAGCAGCCATACTTTAGCGGATCAGCCCCAGCATTTT.

V is TRBV15 and J is TRBJ1-6; no reliable D call. The V end lost 0 bases, the J end lost 4 bases, and 7 bases lay between the germline ends. CDR3 length: 15 amino acids. Germline CDR1 is LNHNV and CDR2 is YYDKDF (reference sequence). The CDR3 DNA follows: TGTGCCACCAGCAGAGAAGCGGATTATAATTCACCCCTCCACTTT. Amino acid sequence: CATSREADYNSPLHF.

For this clone: Compared with germline, one end of the junction differs, possibly owing to a read error. The rearrangement joins TRBV7-7 to TRBJ2-1; 9 nucleotides match TRBD2. In germline, CDR1 is SSHAT, CDR2 FNYEAQ (reference sequence). The CDR3 runs 15 residues. In DNA, the CDR3 is TGTGCTAGCAGCTTGGGACTAGCAGTCGACAATGAGCAGTTCTTC. Its protein is CASSLGLAVDNEQFF.

This chain connects TRBV5-6 to TRBJ1-1, with 8 bases identical to TRBD1. The CDR3 has 12 residues. J gave up 1 base and V 7 bases, and 0 bases lay outside the gene matches. The germline gives CDR1 SGHDT, CDR2 YYEEEE. The DNA for the CDR3 is TGTGCCAGCGGGACAGGGAACACTGAAGCTTTCTTT. Encoded protein: CASGTGNTEAFF.

The rearrangement links TRBV4-1 to TRBJ2-3; D is possibly TRBD2 (5 bases). Germline loops: CDR1 MGHRA, CDR2 YSYEKL. The CDR3 contains 14 residues. Trimming pared 3 bases from V and 5 bases from J, leaving 12 bases between. CDR3 in DNA: TGCGCCAGCAGCCACATAGAGCGGCGAGATACGCAGTATTTT. Its protein product is CASSHIERRDTQYF.

The chain combines TRBV7-6 with TRBJ1-1; possible D gene TRBD1, 5 bases. Germline loops: CDR1 SGHVS, CDR2 FNYEAQ. The CDR3 is made up of 11 amino acids. Here the CDR3 reads CPPGGYTEAFF. CDR3 DNA: TGTCCCCCCGGGGGTTACACTGAAGCTTTCTTT.

The chain couples TRBV27 to TRBJ2-1, with unresolved D. The CDR3 spans 13 residues. V was shortened by 4 bases and J by 4 bases, with 8 bases between the two germline ends. The V gene's germline CDR1 is MNHEY and CDR2 SMNVEV (reference sequence). For the CDR3, the DNA is TGTGCCAGCAGTTCCCTCGGGTACAATGAGCAGTTCTTC. This translates into CASSSLGYNEQFF.

This chain uses TRBV6-4 with TRBJ1-6; 7 nucleotides align to TRBD1. The V segment lost 2 bases and the J segment 7 bases; nucleotides outside the gene matches: 5. This CDR3 has 15 residues. Germline loops: CDR1 MRHNA, CDR2 SNTAGT. The CDR3 sequence: CASSDGVGGNSPLHF. The CDR3 nucleotides read TGTGCCAGCAGTGACGGGGTAGGGGGCAATTCACCCCTCCACTTT.